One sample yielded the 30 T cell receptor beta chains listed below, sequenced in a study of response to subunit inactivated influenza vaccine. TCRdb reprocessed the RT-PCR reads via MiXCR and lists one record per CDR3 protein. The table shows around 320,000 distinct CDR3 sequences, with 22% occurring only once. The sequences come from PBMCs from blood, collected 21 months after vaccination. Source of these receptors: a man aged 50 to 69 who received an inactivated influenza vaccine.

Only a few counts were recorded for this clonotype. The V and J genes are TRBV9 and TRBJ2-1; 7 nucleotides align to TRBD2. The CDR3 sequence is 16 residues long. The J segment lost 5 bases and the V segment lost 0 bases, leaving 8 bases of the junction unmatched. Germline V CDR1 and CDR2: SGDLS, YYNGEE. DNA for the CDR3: TGTGCCAGCAGCGTAGGTGGGAGGGCTTTCAACAATGAGCAGTTCTTC. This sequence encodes CASSVGGRAFNNEQFF. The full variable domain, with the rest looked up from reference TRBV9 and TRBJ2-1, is DSGVTQTPKHLITATGQRVTLRCSPRSGDLSVYWYQQSLDQGLQFLIQYYNGEERAKGNILERFSAQQFPDLHSELNLSSLELGDSALYFCASSVGGRAFNNEQFFGPGTRLTVL.

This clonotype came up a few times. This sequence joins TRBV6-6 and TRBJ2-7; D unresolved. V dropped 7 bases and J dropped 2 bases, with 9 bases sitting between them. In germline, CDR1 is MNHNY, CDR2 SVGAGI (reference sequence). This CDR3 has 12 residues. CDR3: CASTGTAYEQYF. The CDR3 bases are TGTGCCAGCACCGGCACGGCCTACGAGCAGTACTTC.

The CDR3 DNA sequence: TGTGCCAGCAGGAAACTAGCGGCCTATAGCACAGATACGCAGTATTTT. Its protein product is CASRKLAAYSTDTQYF. The chain is built from TRBV2 and TRBJ2-3; 8 nucleotides agree with TRBD2. The V and J ends lost 6 bases and 0 bases, in that order; junction bases with no gene match: 8. The CDR3 extends over 16 amino acids. CDR1 is SNHLY and CDR2 is FYNNEI in the germline V gene.

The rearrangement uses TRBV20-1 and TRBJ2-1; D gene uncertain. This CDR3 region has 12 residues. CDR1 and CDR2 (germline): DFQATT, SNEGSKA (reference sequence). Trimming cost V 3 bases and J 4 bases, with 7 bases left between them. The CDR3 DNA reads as TGCAGTGCTAGGGGTACTTACAATGAGCAGTTCTTC. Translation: CSARGTYNEQFF.

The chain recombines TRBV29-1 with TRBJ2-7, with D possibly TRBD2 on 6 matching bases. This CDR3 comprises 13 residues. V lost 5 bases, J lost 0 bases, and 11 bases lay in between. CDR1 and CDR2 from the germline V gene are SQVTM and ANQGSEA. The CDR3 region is CSVSGRFSYEQYF. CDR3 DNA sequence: TGCAGCGTTAGCGGGCGTTTCTCCTACGAGCAGTACTTC.

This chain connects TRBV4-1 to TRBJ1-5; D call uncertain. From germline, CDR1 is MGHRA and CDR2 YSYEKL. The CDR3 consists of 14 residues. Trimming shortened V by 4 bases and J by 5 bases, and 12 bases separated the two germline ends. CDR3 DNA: TGCGCCAGCAGCCTTCGGACGGTGGATCAGCCCCAGCATTTT. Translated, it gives CASSLRTVDQPQHF.

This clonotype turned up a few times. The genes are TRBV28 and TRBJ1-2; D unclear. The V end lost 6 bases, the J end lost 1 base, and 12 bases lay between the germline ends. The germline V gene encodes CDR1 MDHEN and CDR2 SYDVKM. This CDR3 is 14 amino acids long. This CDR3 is CASRQSGFNYGYTF. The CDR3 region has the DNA TGTGCCAGCAGGCAATCGGGGTTTAACTATGGCTACACCTTC.

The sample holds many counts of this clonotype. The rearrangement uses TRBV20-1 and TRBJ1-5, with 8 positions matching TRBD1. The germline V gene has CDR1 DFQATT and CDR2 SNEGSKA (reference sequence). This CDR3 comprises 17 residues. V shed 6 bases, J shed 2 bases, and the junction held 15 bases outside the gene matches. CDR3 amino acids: CSASRPNRGYGNQPQHF. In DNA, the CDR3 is TGCAGTGCATCGAGACCAAACAGGGGGTATGGCAATCAGCCCCAGCATTTT.

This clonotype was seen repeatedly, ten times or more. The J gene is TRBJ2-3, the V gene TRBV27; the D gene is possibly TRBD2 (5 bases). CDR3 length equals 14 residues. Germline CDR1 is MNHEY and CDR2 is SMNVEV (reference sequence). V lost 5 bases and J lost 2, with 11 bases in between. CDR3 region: CASSVLGNTDTQYF. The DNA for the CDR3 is TGTGCCAGCAGTGTCCTCGGGAACACAGATACGCAGTATTTT.

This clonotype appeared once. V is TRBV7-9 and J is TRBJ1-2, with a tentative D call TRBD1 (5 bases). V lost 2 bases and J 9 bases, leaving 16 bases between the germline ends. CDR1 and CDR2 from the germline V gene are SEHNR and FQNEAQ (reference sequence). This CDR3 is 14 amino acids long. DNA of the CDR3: TGTGCCAGCAGCTTACTGGCAGGGTGGGATTGCTACACCTTC. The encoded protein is CASSLLAGWDCYTF.

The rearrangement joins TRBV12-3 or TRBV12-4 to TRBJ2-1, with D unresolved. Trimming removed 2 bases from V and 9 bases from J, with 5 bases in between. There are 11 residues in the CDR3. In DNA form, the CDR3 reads TGTGCCAGCAGTTTACCTGGTGAGCAGTTCTTC. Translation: CASSLPGEQFF.

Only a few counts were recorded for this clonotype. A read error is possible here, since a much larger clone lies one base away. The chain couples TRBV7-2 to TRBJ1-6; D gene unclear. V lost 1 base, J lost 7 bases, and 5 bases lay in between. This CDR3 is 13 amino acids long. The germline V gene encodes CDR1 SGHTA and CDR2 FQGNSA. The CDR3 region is CASSLDGNSPLHF. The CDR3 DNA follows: TGTGCCAGCAGCTTAGACGGGAATTCACCCCTCCACTTT. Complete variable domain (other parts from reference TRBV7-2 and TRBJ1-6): GAGVSQSPSNKVTEKGKDVELRCDPISGHTALYWYRQSLGQGLEFLIYFQGNSAPDKSGLPSDRFSAERTGGSVSTLTIQRTQQEDSAVYLCASSLDGNSPLHFGNGTRLTVT.

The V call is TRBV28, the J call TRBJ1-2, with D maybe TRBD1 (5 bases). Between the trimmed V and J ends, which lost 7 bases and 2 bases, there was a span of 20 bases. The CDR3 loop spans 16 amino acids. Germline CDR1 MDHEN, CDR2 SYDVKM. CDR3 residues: CASTSLRWGTNYGYTF. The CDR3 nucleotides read TGTGCCAGCACCTCTCTGAGGTGGGGGACCAACTATGGCTACACCTTC.

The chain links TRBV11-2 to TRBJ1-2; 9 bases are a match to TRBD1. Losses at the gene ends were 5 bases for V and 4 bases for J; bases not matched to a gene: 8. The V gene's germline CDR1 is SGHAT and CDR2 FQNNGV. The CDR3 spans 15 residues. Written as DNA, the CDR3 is TGTGCCAGCAGCAGGGGACAGGGTAGCCCCTATGGCTACACCTTC. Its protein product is CASSRGQGSPYGYTF.

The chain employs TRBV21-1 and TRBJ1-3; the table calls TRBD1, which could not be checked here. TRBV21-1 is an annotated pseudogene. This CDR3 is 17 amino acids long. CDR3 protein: CASSIRGPGTTGGTIYF. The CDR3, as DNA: TGTGCCAGCAGCATCAGGGGGCCTGGGACAACCGGGGGCACCATATATTTT.

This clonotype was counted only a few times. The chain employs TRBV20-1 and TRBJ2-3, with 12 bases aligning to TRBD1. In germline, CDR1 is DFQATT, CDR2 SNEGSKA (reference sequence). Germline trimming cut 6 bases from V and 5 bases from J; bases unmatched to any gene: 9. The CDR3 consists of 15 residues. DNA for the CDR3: TGCAGTGCGAGTCCGGGACAGGGGGCGAGAGATACGCAGTATTTT. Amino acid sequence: CSASPGQGARDTQYF.

CDR3 DNA: TGTGCCAGCAGCGTACTAGGCGGGGGCGAAGATACGCAGTATTTT. Protein: CASSVLGGGEDTQYF. The chain has TRBV9 and TRBJ2-3; the D gene is possibly TRBD2 (7 bases). Germline assignment: CDR1 SGDLS and CDR2 YYNGEE. V lost 1 base and J lost 5, with 14 bases in between. The CDR3 has 15 residues.

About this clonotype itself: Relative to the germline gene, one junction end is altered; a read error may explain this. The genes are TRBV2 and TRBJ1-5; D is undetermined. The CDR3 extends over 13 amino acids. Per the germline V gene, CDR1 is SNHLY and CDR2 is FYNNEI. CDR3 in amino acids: CASSRGSNQAQHF. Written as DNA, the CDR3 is TGTGCCAGCAGTCGGGGTAGCAATCAGGCCCAGCATTTT.

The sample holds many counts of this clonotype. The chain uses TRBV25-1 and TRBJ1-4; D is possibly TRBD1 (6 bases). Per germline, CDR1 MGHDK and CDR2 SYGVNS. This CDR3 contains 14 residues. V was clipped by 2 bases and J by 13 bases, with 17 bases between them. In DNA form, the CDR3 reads TGTGCCAGCAGTGAAATCGGTCGGGGGGCGCGACTGTTTTTT. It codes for CASSEIGRGARLFF. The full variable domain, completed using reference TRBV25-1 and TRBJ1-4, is EADIYQTPRYLVIGTGKKITLECSQTMGHDKMYWYQQDPGMELHLIHYSYGVNSTEKGDLSSESTVSRIRTEHFPLTLESARPSHTSQYLCASSEIGRGARLFFGSGTQLSVL.

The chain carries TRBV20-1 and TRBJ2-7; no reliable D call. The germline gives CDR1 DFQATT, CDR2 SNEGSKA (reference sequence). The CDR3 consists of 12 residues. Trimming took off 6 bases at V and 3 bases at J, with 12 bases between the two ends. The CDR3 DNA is TGCAGTGCGAGTGGCGGAAACTACGAGCAGTACTTC. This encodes CSASGGNYEQYF.

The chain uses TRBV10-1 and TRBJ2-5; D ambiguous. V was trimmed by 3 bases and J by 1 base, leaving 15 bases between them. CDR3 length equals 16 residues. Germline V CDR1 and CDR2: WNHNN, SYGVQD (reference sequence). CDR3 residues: CASSDPVCSAQETQYF. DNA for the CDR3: TGCGCCAGCAGTGACCCGGTGTGTTCAGCCCAAGAGACCCAGTACTTC.

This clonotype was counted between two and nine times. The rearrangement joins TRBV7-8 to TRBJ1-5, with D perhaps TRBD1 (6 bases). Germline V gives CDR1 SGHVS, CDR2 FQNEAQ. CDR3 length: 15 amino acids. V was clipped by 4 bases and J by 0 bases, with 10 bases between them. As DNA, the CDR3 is TGTGCCAGCAGCTCCCACAGGGTTAGCAATCAGCCCCAGCATTTT. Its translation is CASSSHRVSNQPQHF.

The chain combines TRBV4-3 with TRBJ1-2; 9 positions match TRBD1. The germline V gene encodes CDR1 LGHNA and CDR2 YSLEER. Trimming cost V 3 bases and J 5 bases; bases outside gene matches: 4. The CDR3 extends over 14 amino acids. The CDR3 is CASSQDRGGYGYTF. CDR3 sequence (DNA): TGCGCCAGCAGCCAGGACAGGGGAGGATATGGCTACACCTTC.

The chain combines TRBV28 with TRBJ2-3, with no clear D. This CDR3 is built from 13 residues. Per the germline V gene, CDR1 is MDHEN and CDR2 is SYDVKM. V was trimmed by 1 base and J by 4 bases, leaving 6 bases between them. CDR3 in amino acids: CASSLFGADTQYF. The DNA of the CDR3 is TGTGCCAGCAGTTTATTTGGTGCAGATACGCAGTATTTT.

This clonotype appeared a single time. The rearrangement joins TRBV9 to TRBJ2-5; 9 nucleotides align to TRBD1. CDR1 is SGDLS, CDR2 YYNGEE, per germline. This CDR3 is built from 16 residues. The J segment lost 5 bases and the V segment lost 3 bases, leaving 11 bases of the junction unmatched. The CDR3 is CASSGRQGVLWETQYF. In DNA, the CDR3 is TGTGCCAGCAGCGGAAGACAGGGGGTGCTTTGGGAGACCCAGTACTTC.

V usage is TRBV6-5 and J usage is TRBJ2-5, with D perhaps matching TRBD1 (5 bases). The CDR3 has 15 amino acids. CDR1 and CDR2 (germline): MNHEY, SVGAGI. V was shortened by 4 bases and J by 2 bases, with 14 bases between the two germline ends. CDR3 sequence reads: CASSSIDSPQETQYF. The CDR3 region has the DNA TGTGCCAGCAGTTCGATCGACAGTCCACAAGAGACCCAGTACTTC.

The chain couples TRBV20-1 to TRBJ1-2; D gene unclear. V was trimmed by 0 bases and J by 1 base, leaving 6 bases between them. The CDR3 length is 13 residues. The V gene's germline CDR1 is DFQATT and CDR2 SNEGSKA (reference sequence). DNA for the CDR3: TGCAGTGCTAGAGATGCACGTAACTATGGCTACACCTTC. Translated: CSARDARNYGYTF.

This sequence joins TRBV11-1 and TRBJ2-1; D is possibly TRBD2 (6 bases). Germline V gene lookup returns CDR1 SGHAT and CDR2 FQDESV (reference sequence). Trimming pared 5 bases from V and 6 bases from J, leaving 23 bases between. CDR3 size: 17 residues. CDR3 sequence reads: CASSMGLSSSTVNEQFF. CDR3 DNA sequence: TGTGCCAGCAGCATGGGACTCAGTTCGTCCACAGTCAATGAGCAGTTCTTC.

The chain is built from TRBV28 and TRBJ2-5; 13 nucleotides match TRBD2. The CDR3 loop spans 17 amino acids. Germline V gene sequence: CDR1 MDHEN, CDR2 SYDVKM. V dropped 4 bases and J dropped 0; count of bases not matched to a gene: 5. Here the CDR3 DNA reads TGTGCCAGCAGTTCGGGACTAGCGGGACCGTACCAAGAGACCCAGTACTTC. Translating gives CASSSGLAGPYQETQYF.

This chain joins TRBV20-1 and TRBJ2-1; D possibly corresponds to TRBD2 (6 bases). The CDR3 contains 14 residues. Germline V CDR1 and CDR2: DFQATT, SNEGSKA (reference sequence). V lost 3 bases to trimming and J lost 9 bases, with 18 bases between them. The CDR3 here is CSASAASAKSEQFF. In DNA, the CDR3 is TGCAGTGCTAGTGCGGCTAGCGCCAAGAGTGAGCAGTTCTTC.